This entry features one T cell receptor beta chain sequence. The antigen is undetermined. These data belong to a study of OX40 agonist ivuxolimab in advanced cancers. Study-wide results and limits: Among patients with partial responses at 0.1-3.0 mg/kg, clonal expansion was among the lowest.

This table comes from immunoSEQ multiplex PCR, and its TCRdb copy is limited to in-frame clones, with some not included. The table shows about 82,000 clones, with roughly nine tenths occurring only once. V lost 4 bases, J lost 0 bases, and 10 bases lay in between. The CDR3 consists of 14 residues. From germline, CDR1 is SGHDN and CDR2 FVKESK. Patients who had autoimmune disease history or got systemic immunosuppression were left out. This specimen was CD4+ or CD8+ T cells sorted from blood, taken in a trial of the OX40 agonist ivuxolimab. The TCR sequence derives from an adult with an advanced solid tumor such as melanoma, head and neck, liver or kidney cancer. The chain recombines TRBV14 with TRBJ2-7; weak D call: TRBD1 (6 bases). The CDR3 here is CASSPGHLSYEQYF. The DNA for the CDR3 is TGTGCCAGCAGCCCGGGACACCTCTCCTACGAGCAGTACTTC. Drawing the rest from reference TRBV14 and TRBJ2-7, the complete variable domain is EAGVTQFPSHSVIEKGQTVTLRCDPISGHDNLYWYRRVMGKEIKFLLHFVKESKQDESGMPNNRFLAERTGGTYSTLKVQPAELEDSGVYFCASSPGHLSYEQYFGPGTRLTVT.